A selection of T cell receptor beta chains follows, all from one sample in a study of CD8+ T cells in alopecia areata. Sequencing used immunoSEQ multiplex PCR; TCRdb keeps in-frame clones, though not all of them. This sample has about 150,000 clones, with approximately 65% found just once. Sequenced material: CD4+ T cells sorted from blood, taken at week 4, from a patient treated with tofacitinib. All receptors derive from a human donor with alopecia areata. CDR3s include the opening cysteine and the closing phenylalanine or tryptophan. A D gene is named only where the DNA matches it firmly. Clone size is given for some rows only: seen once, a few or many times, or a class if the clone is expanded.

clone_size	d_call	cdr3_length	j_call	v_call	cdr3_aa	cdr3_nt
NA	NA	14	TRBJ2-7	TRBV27	CASSPWVGTYEQYF	TGTGCCAGCAGCCCCTGGGTGGGAACCTACGAGCAGTACTTC
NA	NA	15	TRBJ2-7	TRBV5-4	CASSRTGAGSYEQYF	TGTGCCAGCAGTAGAACGGGGGCCGGGTCCTACGAGCAGTACTTC
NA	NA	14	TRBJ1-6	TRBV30	CAWKGVSYNSPLHF	TGTGCCTGGAAAGGAGTCTCCTATAATTCACCCCTCCACTTT
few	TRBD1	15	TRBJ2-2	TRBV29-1	CSVVTGGTNTGELFF	TGCAGCGTTGTAACAGGGGGGACGAACACCGGGGAGCTGTTTTTT
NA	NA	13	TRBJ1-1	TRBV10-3	CAISGNRDTEAFF	TGTGCCATCAGTGGGAACAGGGACACTGAAGCTTTCTTT
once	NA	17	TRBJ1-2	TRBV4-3	CASSQDPGAGDNYGYTF	TGCGCCAGCAGCCAAGATCCAGGGGCAGGAGATAACTATGGCTACACCTTC
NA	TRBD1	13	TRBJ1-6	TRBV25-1	CASSETGNSPLHF	TGTGCCAGCAGTGAGACAGGGAATTCACCCCTCCACTTT
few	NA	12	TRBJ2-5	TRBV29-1	CSVVGREETQYF	TGCAGCGTTGTGGGCAGAGAAGAGACCCAGTACTTC
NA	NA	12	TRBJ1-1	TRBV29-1	CSVAKSETEAFF	TGCAGCGTTGCCAAGTCTGAAACTGAAGCTTTCTTT
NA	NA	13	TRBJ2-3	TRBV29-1	CSVRRADTDTQYF	TGCAGCGTTAGGAGGGCAGACACAGATACGCAGTATTTT
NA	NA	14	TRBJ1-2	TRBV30	CAWSAQTGNYGYTF	TGTGCCTGGAGTGCCCAGACAGGAAACTATGGCTACACCTTC
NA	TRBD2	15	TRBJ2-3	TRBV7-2	CASSLTGGAPDTQYF	TGTGCCAGCAGCTTAACGGGGGGGGCCCCAGATACGCAGTATTTT
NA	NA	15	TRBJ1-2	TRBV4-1	CASSQAAGQLYGYTF	TGCGCCAGCAGCCAAGCCGCAGGGCAACTCTATGGCTACACCTTC
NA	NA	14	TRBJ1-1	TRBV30	CAWSVSLGDTEAFF	TGTGCCTGGAGTGTATCTCTCGGAGACACCGAAGCTTTCTTT
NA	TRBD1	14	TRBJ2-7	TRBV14	CASRDSTGGYEQYF	TGTGCCAGCAGAGACAGTACAGGGGGATACGAGCAGTACTTC
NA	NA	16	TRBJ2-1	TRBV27	CASRRWGGRDYNEQFF	TGTGCCAGCAGGAGGTGGGGGGGCCGTGACTACAATGAGCAGTTCTTC
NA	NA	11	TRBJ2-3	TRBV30	CAWSGVDTQYF	TGTGCCTGGAGTGGGGTAGATACGCAGTATTTT
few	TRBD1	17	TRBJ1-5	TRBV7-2	CASSARQGDFSNQPQHF	TGTGCCAGCAGCGCCAGACAGGGAGATTTTAGCAATCAGCCCCAGCATTTT
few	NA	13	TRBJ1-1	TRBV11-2	CASSLRRNTEAFF	TGTGCCAGCAGCTTACGGAGGAACACTGAAGCTTTCTTT
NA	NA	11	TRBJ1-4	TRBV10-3	CAISRGEKLFF	TGTGCCATCAGCAGGGGTGAAAAACTGTTTTTT
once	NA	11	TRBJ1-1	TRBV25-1	CASRLNTEAFF	TGTGCCAGCAGACTTAACACTGAAGCTTTCTTT
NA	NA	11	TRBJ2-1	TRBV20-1	CSAVQGILEFF	TGCAGTGCTGTACAGGGAATACTGGAGTTCTTC
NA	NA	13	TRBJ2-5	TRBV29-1	CSVEREKKETQYF	TGCAGCGTTGAAAGGGAGAAGAAAGAGACCCAGTACTTC
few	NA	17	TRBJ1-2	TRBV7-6	CASSPGHEPGAWDGYTF	TGTGCCAGCAGCCCTGGGCACGAACCAGGGGCTTGGGATGGCTACACCTTC
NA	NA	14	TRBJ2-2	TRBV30	CAWSPQAGTGELFF	TGTGCCTGGAGTCCCCAGGCGGGGACCGGGGAGCTGTTTTTT
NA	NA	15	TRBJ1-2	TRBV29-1	CSVAGRESANYGYTF	TGCAGCGTTGCGGGCAGGGAGTCGGCCAACTATGGCTACACCTTC
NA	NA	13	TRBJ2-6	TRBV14	CASSFGGANVLTF	TGTGCCAGCAGCTTTGGTGGGGCCAACGTCCTGACTTTC
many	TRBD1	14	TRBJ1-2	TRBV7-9	CAIYRGGAYYGYTF	TGTGCCATTTATCGAGGGGGCGCCTACTATGGCTACACCTTC
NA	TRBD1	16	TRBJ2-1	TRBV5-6	CASSLIDRVHYNEQFF	TGTGCCAGCAGTTTAATCGACAGGGTCCACTACAATGAGCAGTTCTTC
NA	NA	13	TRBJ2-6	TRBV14	CASSPTGANVLTF	TGTGCCAGCAGCCCGACAGGGGCCAACGTCCTGACTTTC
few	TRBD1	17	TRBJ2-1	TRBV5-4	CASSRRTGDIPYNEQFF	TGTGCCAGCAGCCGGAGGACAGGGGATATTCCCTACAATGAGCAGTTCTTC
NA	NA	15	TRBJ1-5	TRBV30	CAWSVHGGSNQPQHF	TGTGCCTGGAGTGTCCATGGGGGAAGCAATCAGCCCCAGCATTTT
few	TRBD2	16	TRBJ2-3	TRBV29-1	CSVAFVRGGTINTQYF	TGCAGCGTTGCATTTGTCCGCGGGGGGACAATAAATACGCAGTATTTT
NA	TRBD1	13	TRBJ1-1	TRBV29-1	CSARQGRNTEAFF	TGCAGCGCCCGACAGGGACGGAACACTGAAGCTTTCTTT
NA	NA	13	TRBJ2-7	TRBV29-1	CSAVRGGSDEQYF	TGCAGCGCCGTGCGTGGTGGTTCTGACGAGCAGTACTTC
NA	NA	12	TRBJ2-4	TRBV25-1	CASSELGNIQYF	TGTGCCAGCAGTGAACTGGGAAACATTCAGTACTTC
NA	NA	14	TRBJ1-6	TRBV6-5	CASSYRGWNSPLHF	TGTGCCAGCAGTTACAGGGGGTGGAATTCACCCCTCCACTTT
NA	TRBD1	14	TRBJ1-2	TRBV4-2	CASSHGQGKRGYTF	TGTGCCAGCAGCCACGGACAGGGGAAGAGAGGCTACACCTTC
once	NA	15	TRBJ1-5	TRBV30	CAWSIPRLANQPQHF	TGTGCCTGGAGTATACCAAGACTAGCAAATCAGCCCCAGCATTTT
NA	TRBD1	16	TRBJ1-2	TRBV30	CAWRGTGNNRLYGYTF	TGTGCCTGGAGGGGGACAGGGAATAATAGGCTCTATGGCTACACCTTC
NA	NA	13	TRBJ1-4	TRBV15	CATSRIGWEKLFF	TGTGCCACCAGCAGGATAGGATGGGAAAAACTGTTTTTT
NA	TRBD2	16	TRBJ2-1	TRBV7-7	CASSLSPAGGLGEQFF	TGTGCTAGCAGCCTCAGCCCAGCGGGGGGGCTCGGTGAGCAGTTCTTC
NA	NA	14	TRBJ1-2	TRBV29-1	CSVVRPESNYGYTF	TGCAGCGTTGTGCGGCCAGAATCTAACTATGGCTACACCTTC
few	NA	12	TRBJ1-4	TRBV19	CASSVRNEKLFF	TGTGCCAGTAGTGTGAGGAATGAAAAACTGTTTTTT
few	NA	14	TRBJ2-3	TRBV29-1	CSVAEPVLVGTQYF	TGCAGCGTTGCCGAACCTGTCCTAGTTGGTACGCAGTATTTT
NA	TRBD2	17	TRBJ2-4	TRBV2	CASSEMGLGLAKNIQYF	TGTGCCAGCAGTGAAATGGGACTAGGATTAGCCAAAAACATTCAGTACTTC
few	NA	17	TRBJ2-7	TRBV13	CASSPQSGTPQAYEQYF	TGTGCCAGCAGCCCTCAGTCAGGGACACCGCAGGCCTACGAGCAGTACTTC
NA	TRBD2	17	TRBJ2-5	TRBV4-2	CASSPPGLAGMSETQYF	TGTGCCAGCAGCCCGCCGGGACTAGCGGGGATGTCGGAGACCCAGTACTTC